Below, one T cell receptor beta chain is given with its context. This CDR3 comprises 15 residues. CDR1 is SGHRS, CDR2 YFSETQ, per germline. The germline V and J ends were trimmed by 0 bases and 5 bases, with 14 bases remaining between them. Per the original methods: Quantification of nucleated cells was approximated via reference gene primer amplification. TCRdb's copy holds only in-frame clones and misses some; the assay was immunoSEQ multiplex PCR. The V and J calls and clone size are taken from that table; D and trimming were inferred from the DNA. The profile shows some 180,000 clones, 76% of them singletons. This entry is derived from a study of blood T cell repertoires in COVID-19. Study as a whole: COVID-19 samples from acute and convalescent phases originated in the United States, Italy and Spain. Sample material is recorded as cDNA or gDNA derived from T cells, B-cell-depleted T cells, or PBMCs.

The sequence was collected from a woman between 45 and 65 years old with active or convalescent COVID-19. J is TRBJ1-2 and V is TRBV5-1; D remains ambiguous. The material sequenced was peripheral blood. CDR3 in amino acids: CASSLAAGSTYGYTF. Here the CDR3 DNA reads TGCGCCAGCAGCTTGGCGGCGGGCAGCACATATGGCTACACCTTC.